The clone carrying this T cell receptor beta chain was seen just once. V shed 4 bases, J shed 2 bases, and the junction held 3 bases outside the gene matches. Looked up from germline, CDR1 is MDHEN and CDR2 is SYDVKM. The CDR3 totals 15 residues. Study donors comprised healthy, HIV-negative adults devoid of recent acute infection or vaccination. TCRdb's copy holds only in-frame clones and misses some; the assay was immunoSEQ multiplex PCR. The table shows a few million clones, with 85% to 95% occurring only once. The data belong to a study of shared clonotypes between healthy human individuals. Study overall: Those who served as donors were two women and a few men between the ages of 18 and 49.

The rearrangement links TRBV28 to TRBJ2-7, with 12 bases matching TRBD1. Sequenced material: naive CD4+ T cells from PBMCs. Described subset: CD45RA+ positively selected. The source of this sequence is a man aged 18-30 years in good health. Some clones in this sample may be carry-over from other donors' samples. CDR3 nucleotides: TGTGCCAGCAGTTCCGGGACAGGGGGCCCCTACGAGCAGTACTTC. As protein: CASSSGTGGPYEQYF. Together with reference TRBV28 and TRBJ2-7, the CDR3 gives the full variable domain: DVKVTQSSRYLVKRTGEKVFLECVQDMDHENMFWYRQDPGLGLRLIYFSYDVKMKEKGDIPEGYSVSREKKERFSLILESASTNQTSMYLCASSSGTGGPYEQYFGPGTRLTVT.